The entry that follows covers one T cell receptor beta chain sequence. Antigen specificity is unknown. The sample belongs to a study of T cell responses to AZD1222 COVID-19 vaccine. Study background: Some second doses came at about 4 weeks and others at about 12 weeks; these were pooled.

The CDR3 covers 15 residues. Germline CDR1 SGHTA, CDR2 FQGNSA. The V gene end was trimmed by 2 bases and the J gene end by 7 bases; junction bases not matched to a gene: 8. Study results and limitations: Regions 160-218 and 743-854 dominated among vaccine-associated CD4 TCRs spanning spike.

Clones were read by immunoSEQ multiplex PCR, and TCRdb kept only the in-frame ones, dropping some. The table has 73,000 or so clones, roughly 88% seen once. This chain links TRBV7-2 with TRBJ2-1; TRBD2 aligns across 7 bases. The specimen comprised peripheral blood, sampled on day 0 of AZD1222 vaccination. This clonotype was obtained from an adult in good health. The CDR3 protein is CASSLLAGDRNEQFF. The CDR3 DNA reads as TGTGCCAGCAGCTTACTTGCGGGAGATCGGAATGAGCAGTTCTTC.